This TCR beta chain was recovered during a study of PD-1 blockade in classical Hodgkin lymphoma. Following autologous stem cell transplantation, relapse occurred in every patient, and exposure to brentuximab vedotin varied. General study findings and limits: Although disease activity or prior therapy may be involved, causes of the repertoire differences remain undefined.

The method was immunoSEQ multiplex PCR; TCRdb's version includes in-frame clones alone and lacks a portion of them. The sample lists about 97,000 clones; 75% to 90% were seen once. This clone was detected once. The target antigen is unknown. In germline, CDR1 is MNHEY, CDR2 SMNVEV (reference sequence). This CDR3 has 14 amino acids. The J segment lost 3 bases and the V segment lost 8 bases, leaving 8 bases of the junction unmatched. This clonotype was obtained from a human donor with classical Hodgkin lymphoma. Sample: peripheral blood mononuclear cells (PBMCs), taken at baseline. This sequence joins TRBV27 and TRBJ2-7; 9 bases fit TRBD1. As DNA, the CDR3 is TGTGCCAGCTTCATGCGGGACAGGGTCTACGAGCAGTACTTC. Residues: CASFMRDRVYEQYF.